These 23 T cell receptor beta chains came from one sample sequenced in a study of OX40 agonist ivuxolimab in advanced cancers. The repertoire was sequenced with immunoSEQ multiplex PCR; TCRdb's copy has only in-frame clones and lacks some. The data contain 77,000 or so clones, 85% to 95% of them singletons. The material was CD4+ or CD8+ T cells sorted from blood, obtained in a trial of the OX40 agonist ivuxolimab. These TCRs come from an adult with an advanced solid tumor such as melanoma, head and neck, liver or kidney cancer.

The chain joins TRBV28 to TRBJ2-7, with a tentative D call TRBD1 (6 bases). The V end was cut by 1 base, the J end by 2 bases, with 12 bases between. This CDR3 region has 15 residues. CDR1 is MDHEN, CDR2 SYDVKM, per germline. In DNA form, the CDR3 reads TGTGCCAGCAGTTTATTGACAGGCGTCACCTACGAGCAGTACTTC. Translation: CASSLLTGVTYEQYF.

The V and J genes are TRBV4-2 and TRBJ1-2; TRBD1 matches at 8 bases. V trimming: 1 base; J trimming: 7 bases; junction bases outside the gene matches: 14. The CDR3 has 17 amino acids. The germline V gene encodes CDR1 LGHNA and CDR2 YNFKEQ. CDR3 loop: CASSQVDPQDRAGGYTF. CDR3 nucleotide sequence: TGTGCCAGCAGCCAAGTCGACCCCCAGGACAGGGCGGGTGGCTACACCTTC.

The chain recombines TRBV6-1 with TRBJ2-7; perhaps TRBD2 as D (5 bases). Germline CDR1 and CDR2: MNHNS and SASEGT. The CDR3 is 15 residues long. V lost 8 bases and J 1 base, leaving 18 bases between the germline ends. The CDR3 region has the DNA TGTGCCAGCTCCTCGGGGATGGCAAGATCCTACGAGCAGTACTTC. This gives the protein CASSSGMARSYEQYF.

The chain uses TRBV2 and TRBJ2-7, with 9 positions matching TRBD1. Looked up from germline, CDR1 is SNHLY and CDR2 is FYNNEI. Trimming cost V 7 bases and J 0 bases; bases outside gene matches: 4. CDR3 length equals 14 residues. CDR3: CASKEQGASYEQYF. In DNA, the CDR3 is TGTGCCAGCAAGGAACAGGGGGCCTCCTACGAGCAGTACTTC.

The rearrangement joins TRBV5-4 to TRBJ2-5; possibly TRBD1 for D (6 bases). The CDR3 is 14 amino acids. Trimming stripped 4 bases from V and 2 bases from J, with 12 bases between. Germline lookup yields CDR1 SGHNT and CDR2 YYREEE (reference sequence). The CDR3 loop is CASSPTTGQETQYF. The CDR3 nucleotides are TGTGCCAGCAGCCCTACCACAGGGCAAGAGACCCAGTACTTC.

This sequence joins TRBV19 and TRBJ1-1; a possible D gene is TRBD1 (6 bases). The germline V gene has CDR1 LNHDA and CDR2 SQIVND (reference sequence). The V and J ends lost 6 bases and 3 bases respectively, with 17 bases between them. The CDR3 loop spans 15 amino acids. CDR3 nucleotides: TGTGCCAGTAGCCCTGCCGGGACACCCTACACTGAAGCTTTCTTT. It codes for CASSPAGTPYTEAFF. The full variable domain, rest sourced from reference TRBV19 and TRBJ1-1, is DGGITQSPKYLFRKEGQNVTLSCEQNLNHDAMYWYRQDPGQGLRLIYYSQIVNDFQKGDIAEGYSVSREKKESFPLTVTSAQKNPTAFYLCASSPAGTPYTEAFFGQGTRLTVV.

The chain carries TRBV5-6 and TRBJ2-7; D unresolved. Trimming pared 1 base from V and 5 bases from J, leaving 7 bases between. The CDR3 contains 12 residues. CDR1 is SGHDT, CDR2 YYEEEE, per germline. CDR3 amino acids: CASSLKPDEQYF. The CDR3 bases are TGTGCCAGCAGCTTGAAACCGGACGAGCAGTACTTC.

The V gene is TRBV7-2, the J gene TRBJ1-3, with D hard to call. Germline CDR1 SGHTA, CDR2 FQGNSA. The CDR3 totals 13 residues. V was cut by 6 bases and J by 4 bases, with 10 bases left in between. CDR3 nucleotide sequence: TGTGCCAGCAGTCAGGACGGGGGAAACACCATATATTTT. It codes for CASSQDGGNTIYF.

The chain recombines TRBV10-1 with TRBJ2-3, with D possibly matching TRBD2 (6 bases). CDR3 length equals 15 residues. V gave up 3 bases and J gave up 0 bases, with 10 bases separating them. Looked up from germline, CDR1 is WNHNN and CDR2 is SYGVQD (reference sequence). The CDR3 DNA reads TGCGCCAGCAGTGATAGCGGATCTAGCACAGATACGCAGTATTTT. It encodes CASSDSGSSTDTQYF.

This clone occurred once. The chain uses TRBV28 and TRBJ2-7, with 7 bases aligning to TRBD2. The V segment lost 3 bases and the J segment 11 bases; nucleotides outside the gene matches: 4. Germline V lookup: CDR1 MDHEN, CDR2 SYDVKM. This CDR3 has 11 residues. CDR3 nucleotides: TGTGCCAGCAGTTTGGGGACTATTGAGTACTTC. Residues: CASSLGTIEYF.

This chain connects TRBV19 to TRBJ2-3; TRBD1 matches at 9 bases. Germline assignment: CDR1 LNHDA and CDR2 SQIVND (reference sequence). The CDR3 spans 15 residues. The J segment lost 1 base and the V segment lost 4 bases, leaving 3 bases of the junction unmatched. The DNA for the CDR3 is TGTGCCAGTAGTACTCGACAGGGGGGCACAGATACGCAGTATTTT. This encodes CASSTRQGGTDTQYF.

The rearrangement joins TRBV5-1 to TRBJ2-5; a possible D gene is TRBD1 (5 bases). Trimming took off 3 bases at V and 5 bases at J, with 5 bases between the two ends. Germline V lookup: CDR1 SGHRS, CDR2 YFSETQ. This CDR3 has 11 amino acids. For the CDR3, the DNA is TGCGCCAGCAGCTCAGGGGAGACCCAGTACTTC. It specifies CASSSGETQYF.

The V gene is TRBV28, the J gene TRBJ2-2, with 10 bases matching TRBD2. Per germline, CDR1 MDHEN and CDR2 SYDVKM. This CDR3 has 16 amino acids. J lost 5 bases, V lost 6 bases, and 9 bases had no gene match. Written as DNA, the CDR3 is TGTGCCAGCAGCGATCTAGCGGGAGTGAGAACCGGGGAGCTGTTTTTT. Amino acid sequence: CASSDLAGVRTGELFF.

The rearrangement joins TRBV9 to TRBJ1-4; D is undetermined. CDR3 length: 17 amino acids. Germline V lookup: CDR1 SGDLS, CDR2 YYNGEE. The ends were cut back, 0 bases at V and 8 bases at J, with 20 bases in the middle. The CDR3 reads CASSVAASSGFTEKLFF. Written as DNA, the CDR3 is TGTGCCAGCAGCGTAGCAGCTTCTTCGGGGTTTACCGAAAAACTGTTTTTT. Combining the CDR3 with reference TRBV9 and TRBJ1-4 gives the whole variable domain DSGVTQTPKHLITATGQRVTLRCSPRSGDLSVYWYQQSLDQGLQFLIQYYNGEERAKGNILERFSAQQFPDLHSELNLSSLELGDSALYFCASSVAASSGFTEKLFFGSGTQLSVL.

V usage is TRBV5-4 and J usage is TRBJ1-2; D perhaps matches TRBD1 (6 bases). The CDR3 covers 13 residues. CDR1 and CDR2 (germline): SGHNT, YYREEE (reference sequence). The V end lost 4 bases, the J end lost 3 bases, and 10 bases lay between the germline ends. For the CDR3, the DNA is TGTGCCAGCAGCCCAGGGGTTGACTATGGCTACACCTTC. Its protein product is CASSPGVDYGYTF.

This chain connects TRBV7-2 to TRBJ2-3; no clear D gene. CDR3 length: 14 amino acids. Germline values: CDR1 SGHTA, CDR2 FQGNSA. The V end lost 3 bases, the J end lost 2 bases, and 9 bases lay between the germline ends. CDR3 sequence (DNA): TGTGCCAGCAGCTTGAACCCGTCCACAGATACGCAGTATTTT. This gives the protein CASSLNPSTDTQYF.

The V gene is TRBV4-1, the J gene TRBJ1-2; D is ambiguous. CDR3 size: 16 residues. V was shortened by 0 bases and J by 0 bases, with 11 bases between the two germline ends. Germline loops: CDR1 MGHRA, CDR2 YSYEKL. DNA of the CDR3: TGCGCCAGCAGCCAAGATCTGGCCCGAACTAACTATGGCTACACCTTC. As protein: CASSQDLARTNYGYTF.

The chain has TRBV27 and TRBJ2-1; D is perhaps TRBD2 (7 bases). CDR1 is MNHEY and CDR2 is SMNVEV in the germline V gene (reference sequence). This CDR3 is 17 amino acids long. Trimming left V 3 bases short and J 0 bases short, with 15 bases between. CDR3 sequence reads: CASSLSGRGNSYNEQFF. In nucleotides, the CDR3 is TGTGCCAGCAGTTTGTCGGGGAGGGGGAACTCCTACAATGAGCAGTTCTTC.

The chain recombines TRBV7-3 with TRBJ2-1; 11 bases align to TRBD2. V lost 5 bases and J lost 10; bases outside the gene matches: 4. Germline V CDR1 and CDR2: SGHTA, FQGTGA. The CDR3 spans 13 residues. The CDR3 region is CASSTSGGREQFF. CDR3 sequence (DNA): TGTGCCAGCAGCACTAGCGGGGGTCGGGAGCAGTTCTTC.

The chain is built from TRBV9 and TRBJ2-3; 8 nucleotides agree with TRBD2. Trimming cost V 2 bases and J 0 bases; bases outside gene matches: 2. This CDR3 has 15 amino acids. Germline values: CDR1 SGDLS, CDR2 YYNGEE. The CDR3: CASSVSGSSTDTQYF. The CDR3 DNA sequence: TGTGCCAGCAGCGTGAGCGGGAGTAGCACAGATACGCAGTATTTT.

The J gene is TRBJ2-7, the V gene TRBV18, with a weak D call TRBD1 (5 bases). Trimming left V 0 bases short and J 6 bases short, with 15 bases between. The CDR3 length is 15 residues. The germline CDR1 and CDR2 sequences are KGHSH and LQKENI. CDR3: CASSPPGQGFGEQYF. Here the CDR3 DNA reads TGTGCCAGCTCACCACCGGGGCAGGGCTTTGGCGAGCAGTACTTC.

V gene TRBV28 combines with J gene TRBJ1-2; D perhaps matches TRBD1 (5 bases). Trimming took off 4 bases at V and 7 bases at J, with 19 bases between the two ends. The germline V gene has CDR1 MDHEN and CDR2 SYDVKM. CDR3 length equals 15 residues. The CDR3 bases are TGTGCCAGCAGTTCACCTTTCACGGGGGGAACTGGCTACACCTTC. Translation: CASSSPFTGGTGYTF.

The chain couples TRBV27 to TRBJ1-2; D unclear. Germline V gives CDR1 MNHEY, CDR2 SMNVEV (reference sequence). With 2 bases removed from V and 4 bases from J, the gap between germline ends came to 11 bases. This CDR3 region has 14 residues. The CDR3 spells CASSLAGFGYGYTF. Written as DNA, the CDR3 is TGTGCCAGCAGTTTAGCGGGCTTTGGCTATGGCTACACCTTC.